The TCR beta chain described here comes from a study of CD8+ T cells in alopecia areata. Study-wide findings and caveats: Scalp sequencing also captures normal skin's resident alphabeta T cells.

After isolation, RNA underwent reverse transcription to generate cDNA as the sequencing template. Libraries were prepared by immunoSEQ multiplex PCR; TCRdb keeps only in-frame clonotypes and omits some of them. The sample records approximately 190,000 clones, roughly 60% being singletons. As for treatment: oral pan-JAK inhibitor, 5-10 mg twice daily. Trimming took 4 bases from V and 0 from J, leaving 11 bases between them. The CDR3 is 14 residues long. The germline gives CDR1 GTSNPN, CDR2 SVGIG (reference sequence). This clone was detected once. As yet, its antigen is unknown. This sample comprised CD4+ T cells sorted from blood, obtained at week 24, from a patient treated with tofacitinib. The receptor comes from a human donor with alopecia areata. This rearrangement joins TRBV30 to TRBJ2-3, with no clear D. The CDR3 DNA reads TGTGCCTGGATGGCCAGGTTGAGCACAGATACGCAGTATTTT. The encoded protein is CAWMARLSTDTQYF.